The table lists the clone carrying this TCR beta chain with a count of one. These data come from a study of blood T cell repertoires in COVID-19. CDR3 length: 15 amino acids. The V gene's germline CDR1 is MGHDK and CDR2 SYGVNS. V lost 1 base, J lost 1 base, and 10 bases lay in between. Clones were sequenced by immunoSEQ multiplex PCR, and TCRdb holds only the in-frame ones, with some missing. The sample carries approximately 300,000 clones, around 90% recorded once. The sequenced material came from PBMCs or T cells enriched from blood (not recorded which). The chain uses TRBV25-1 and TRBJ1-1, with a weak D call TRBD1 (6 bases). This sequence was found in a man aged 60 to 69 who had recovered from COVID-19. The CDR3 nucleotides are TGTGCCAGCAGTGAATTGACAGGCGGGAACACTGAAGCTTTCTTT. It translates to CASSELTGGNTEAFF.